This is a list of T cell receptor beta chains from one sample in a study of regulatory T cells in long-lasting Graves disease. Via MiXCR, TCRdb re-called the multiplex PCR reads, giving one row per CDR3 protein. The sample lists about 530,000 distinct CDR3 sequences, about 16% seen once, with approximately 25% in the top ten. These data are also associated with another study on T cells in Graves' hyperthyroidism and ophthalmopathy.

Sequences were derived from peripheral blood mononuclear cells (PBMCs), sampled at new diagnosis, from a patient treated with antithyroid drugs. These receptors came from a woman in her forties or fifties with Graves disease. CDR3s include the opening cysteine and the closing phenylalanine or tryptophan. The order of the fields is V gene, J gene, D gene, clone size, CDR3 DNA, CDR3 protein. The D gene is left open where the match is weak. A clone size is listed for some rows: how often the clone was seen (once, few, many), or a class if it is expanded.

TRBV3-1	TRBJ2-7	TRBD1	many	TGTGCCAGCAGCCTCGGGACAGTGACCTACGAGCAGTACTTC	CASSLGTVTYEQYF
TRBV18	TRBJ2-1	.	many	TGTGCCAGCTCACCAAGGACAGACTACAATGAGCAGTTCTTC	CASSPRTDYNEQFF
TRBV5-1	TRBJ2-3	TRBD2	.	TGCGCCAGCAGCCCAGATGGCGGGGGGGCCACAGATACGCAATATTTT	CASSPDGGGATDTQYF
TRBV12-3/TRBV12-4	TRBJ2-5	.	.	TGTGCCAGCAAGTGGGGGGTAGAGACCCAGTACTTC	CASKWGVETQYF
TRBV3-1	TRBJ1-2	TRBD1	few	TGTGCCAGCAGCCGTTCAGGGACAGGACTGGGCTATGGCTACACCTTC	CASSRSGTGLGYGYTF
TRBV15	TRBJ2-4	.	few	TGTGCCACCAGTCCTCCAGACATGCTAGCCAAAAACATTCAGTACTTC	CATSPPDMLAKNIQYF
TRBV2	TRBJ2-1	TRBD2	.	TGTGCCAGCTTGCGGGGGGGTGGCGGCGAGCAGTTCTTC	CASLRGGGGEQFF
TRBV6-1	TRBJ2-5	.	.	TGTGCCAGCAGCCGAAGTAAGGGAGAGACCCAGTACTTC	CASSRSKGETQYF
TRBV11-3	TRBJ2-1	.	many	TGTGCCAGCAGCTTAGCGGACCCCAATGAGCAGTTCTTC	CASSLADPNEQFF
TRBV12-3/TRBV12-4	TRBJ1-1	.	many	TGTGCCAGCAGTTTAGCCCCTCGGACAGAAGCTTTCTTT	CASSLAPRTEAFF